The 22 T cell receptor beta chains below come from one sample, sequenced in a study of T cells in Graves' hyperthyroidism and ophthalmopathy (dated by TCRdb to the late 2010s). The library was generated by multiplex PCR. Sequencing was performed on an Illumina HiSeq 2000. The TCR beta CDR3 regions were amplified from the RNA transcripts. The first round of RT-PCR for the TCR CDR3 was performed with the HTBI primer set and the Qiagen OneStep RT-PCR kit. The raw public reads went through TCRdb reprocessing: fastp at Q25, MiXCR clone calling, in-frame beta chains kept. Merged by CDR3 protein, the rows form single entries marked with the most common genes and DNA. The sample has roughly 570,000 distinct CDR3 sequences on record, 46% of them singletons. Around 7.7% of the sample comes from the top ten. What was sequenced was peripheral blood or thyroid tissue (not recorded which). The receptors originated from a woman aged 18 to 35 with Graves' hyperthyroidism.

This clonotype occurred a few times. The chain carries TRBV5-4 and TRBJ2-5; D tentatively reads TRBD1 or TRBD2 (5 bases each). Trimming took 5 bases from V and 1 from J, leaving 12 bases between them. This CDR3 spans 14 amino acids. Germline V gene sequence: CDR1 SGHNT, CDR2 YYREEE (reference sequence). CDR3 sequence (DNA): TGTGCCAGCAGTGATATGAGGGGCCAAGAGACCCAGTACTTC. Amino acids: CASSDMRGQETQYF.

This chain joins TRBV30 and TRBJ2-2; a possible D gene is TRBD1 (6 bases). This CDR3 has 12 residues. Trimming pared 5 bases from V and 5 bases from J, leaving 9 bases between. Germline CDR1 and CDR2: GTSNPN and SVGIG (reference sequence). As DNA, the CDR3 is TGTGCCTGGCATACAGGGACCGGGGAGCTGTTTTTT. Protein sequence: CAWHTGTGELFF.

Details on this clonotype: A much larger clone is a single base away; this may be a read error. The chain carries TRBV11-2 and TRBJ2-7, with no clear D. Germline values: CDR1 SGHAT, CDR2 FQNNGV. CDR3 length equals 13 residues. The CDR3 spells CASSLETAYEQHF. CDR3 bases: TGTGCCAGCAGCTTAGAAACAGCCTACGAGCAGCACTTC.

There are many counts of this clonotype. V and J are TRBV20-1 and TRBJ1-6; a possible D gene is TRBD1 (5 bases). CDR3 length: 14 residues. The germline CDR1 and CDR2 sequences are DFQATT and SNEGSKA (reference sequence). V was pared by 5 bases and J by 5 bases, with 13 bases between. CDR3 loop: CSAHDRRNNSPLHF. CDR3 nucleotides: TGCAGTGCTCACGACAGAAGGAATAATTCACCCCTCCACTTT.

This clonotype appeared a few times. The chain carries TRBV7-2 and TRBJ1-3; 9 nucleotides align to TRBD1. Germline lookup yields CDR1 SGHTA and CDR2 FQGNSA. The CDR3 totals 16 residues. V was clipped by 3 bases and J by 0 bases; unmatched bases: 3. The CDR3 protein is CASSLLQGASGNTIYF. The CDR3 coding sequence is TGTGCCAGCAGCTTGTTACAGGGGGCCTCTGGAAACACCATATATTTT.

The chain employs TRBV20-1 and TRBJ1-5, with 7 bases lining up with TRBD1. Germline V gives CDR1 DFQATT, CDR2 SNEGSKA (reference sequence). The CDR3 extends over 16 amino acids. V trimming: 6 bases; J trimming: 2 bases; junction bases outside the gene matches: 13. CDR3 amino acids: CSAERADRAGNQPQHF. CDR3 nucleotide sequence: TGCAGTGCCGAGAGGGCCGACAGGGCTGGCAATCAGCCCCAGCATTTT.

This clonotype occurred many times. The rearrangement uses TRBV11-2 and TRBJ2-7; weak D call: TRBD1 (6 bases). The CDR3 runs to 15 residues. Germline-derived CDR1 and CDR2 are SGHAT and FQNNGV. With 3 bases removed from V and 3 bases from J, the gap between germline ends came to 15 bases. CDR3 in amino acids: CASSFNRVADYEQYF. The CDR3 coding sequence is TGTGCCAGCAGCTTCAACAGGGTAGCCGACTACGAGCAGTACTTC.

This chain joins TRBV2 and TRBJ1-5; 8 bases are a match to TRBD1. The CDR3 length is 13 residues. Trimming cost V 7 bases and J 6 bases; bases outside gene matches: 5. Germline V CDR1 and CDR2: SNHLY, FYNNEI. CDR3 bases: TGTGCCAGCAAAGGACAGGGCGGTCAGCCCCAGCATTTT. Residues: CASKGQGGQPQHF.

This clonotype was seen a handful of times. This chain uses TRBV29-1 with TRBJ2-1; 8 bases are a match to TRBD2. Germline loops: CDR1 SQVTM, CDR2 ANQGSEA. J lost 0 bases, V lost 6 bases, and 13 bases had no gene match. The CDR3 has 17 residues. The CDR3 DNA sequence: TGCAGCGTCGCAAATTTAGCGGGAACGAGCTCCTACAATGAGCAGTTCTTC. As protein: CSVANLAGTSSYNEQFF.

The V and J genes are TRBV30 and TRBJ1-6; no reliable D call. From germline, CDR1 is GTSNPN and CDR2 SVGIG (reference sequence). This CDR3 is built from 15 residues. Deletions cut 2 bases from V and 7 bases from J, with 15 bases between. The CDR3 bases are TGTGCCTGGAGTCCCCAGGCGGGGTGGAATTCACCCCTCCACTTT. This translates into CAWSPQAGWNSPLHF.

This clonotype was seen a handful of times. The chain employs TRBV27 and TRBJ2-7; 9 bases line up with TRBD1. After removal of 6 bases from V and 6 bases from J, the junction contained 6 bases not matched to a gene. Looked up from germline, CDR1 is MNHEY and CDR2 is SMNVEV (reference sequence). The CDR3 consists of 13 residues. CDR3 protein: CASRIQGAGEQYF. The CDR3 DNA reads TGTGCCAGCAGGATACAGGGGGCAGGCGAGCAGTACTTC.

A word on this clonotype: A read error is possible here, since a much larger clone lies one base away. The chain has TRBV19 and TRBJ1-4; D gene uncertain. The CDR3 runs to 14 residues. Germline values: CDR1 LNHDA, CDR2 SQIVND (reference sequence). CDR3 sequence (DNA): TGTGCCAGTAGTACACCTGCAACTAATGAAAAACTGTCTTTT. Amino acid sequence: CASSTPATNEKLSF.

The chain has TRBV29-1 and TRBJ2-1, with 10 positions matching TRBD2. CDR1 is SQVTM, CDR2 ANQGSEA, per germline. With V trimmed by 7 bases and J by 0 bases, 3 bases remained unmatched. The CDR3 totals 14 residues. CDR3: CSAPSGSSYNEQFF. CDR3 nucleotide sequence: TGCAGCGCTCCTAGCGGGAGCTCCTACAATGAGCAGTTCTTC.

This clonotype was seen ten or more times. The rearrangement joins TRBV9 to TRBJ1-1, with unresolved D. This CDR3 region has 15 residues. V gave up 0 bases and J gave up 1 base, with 10 bases separating them. Germline assignment: CDR1 SGDLS and CDR2 YYNGEE. CDR3: CASSVARAGNTEAFF. Here the CDR3 DNA reads TGTGCCAGCAGCGTAGCTCGGGCTGGGAACACTGAAGCTTTCTTT.

This clonotype was seen many times. This chain joins TRBV2 and TRBJ2-7; no clear D. Germline V gives CDR1 SNHLY, CDR2 FYNNEI. V was trimmed by 3 bases and J by 0 bases, leaving 12 bases between them. The CDR3 loop spans 15 amino acids. For the CDR3, the DNA is TGTGCCAGCAGTGACTCGAGCCTTTTCTCCTACGAGCAGTACTTC. As protein: CASSDSSLFSYEQYF.

V usage is TRBV27 and J usage is TRBJ1-2; maybe TRBD1 (5 bases). Trimming shortened V by 4 bases and J by 8 bases, and 20 bases separated the two germline ends. CDR3 length: 15 amino acids. Per the germline V gene, CDR1 is MNHEY and CDR2 is SMNVEV (reference sequence). CDR3 nucleotides: TGTGCCAGCAGTTCACGCGCGGGACCGAACCGCGGCTACACCTTC. Residues: CASSSRAGPNRGYTF.

The chain combines TRBV20-1 with TRBJ2-5; TRBD1 aligns across 9 bases. V was pared by 3 bases and J by 5 bases, with 7 bases of the junction left unmatched. Germline V CDR1 and CDR2: DFQATT, SNEGSKA (reference sequence). This CDR3 comprises 14 residues. The CDR3 protein is CSASQQGAWETQYF. CDR3 DNA: TGCAGTGCTAGCCAACAGGGGGCCTGGGAGACCCAGTACTTC.

The sample holds many counts of this clonotype. CDR3 amino acids: CASSVDGYNEQFF. The CDR3 DNA reads TGTGCCAGCAGTGTGGACGGGTACAATGAGCAGTTCTTC. The rearrangement links TRBV2 to TRBJ2-1, with D uncertain. Germline V lookup: CDR1 SNHLY, CDR2 FYNNEI. The CDR3 runs to 13 residues. Deletions cut 4 bases from V and 4 bases from J, with 8 bases between. Filled out from reference TRBV2 and TRBJ2-1, the complete variable domain reads EPEVTQTPSHQVTQMGQEVILRCVPISNHLYFYWYRQILGQKVEFLVSFYNNEISEKSEIFDDQFSVERPDGSNFTLKIRSTKLEDSAMYFCASSVDGYNEQFFGPGTRLTVL.

CDR3 sequence reads: CASSLWGQEHSNQPQHF. In DNA, the CDR3 is TGTGCCAGCAGCTTATGGGGACAGGAGCATAGCAATCAGCCCCAGCATTTT. This chain links TRBV11-2 with TRBJ1-5, with TRBD1 matching over 8 bases. Losses at the gene ends were 2 bases for V and 0 bases for J; bases not matched to a gene: 6. Germline V gene data show CDR1 as SGHAT and CDR2 as FQNNGV. This CDR3 is 17 amino acids long.

This clonotype appeared a single time. The rearrangement joins TRBV19 to TRBJ2-3; 7 positions agree with TRBD2. Germline trimming cut 5 bases from V and 7 bases from J; bases unmatched to any gene: 15. This CDR3 is 16 amino acids long. From germline, CDR1 is LNHDA and CDR2 SQIVND (reference sequence). The CDR3 region has the DNA TGTGCCAGTAGTTCGGTGGAGAGGGAGGGCCGAAATACGCAGTATTTT. It is translated as CASSSVEREGRNTQYF.

As concerns this clonotype: The junction shows a germline mismatch at one end, possibly a read error. V usage is TRBV7-8 and J usage is TRBJ2-6; 9 nucleotides align to TRBD1. Germline lookup yields CDR1 SGHVS and CDR2 FQNEAQ. The CDR3 loop spans 11 amino acids. Here the CDR3 reads CASSKGDRVAF. The CDR3 DNA is TGTGCCAGCAGCAAAGGGGACAGGGTGGCTTTC.

Details on this clonotype: Compared with germline, one end of the junction differs, possibly owing to a read error. In DNA, the CDR3 is TGTGCCAGCAGTCCGACTAGCGGGGGTTGGACCGGGGAGCTGTCTTTT. Its protein is CASSPTSGGWTGELSF. The rearrangement joins TRBV7-3 to TRBJ2-2; 12 bases line up with TRBD2. This CDR3 has 16 amino acids. CDR1 is SGHTA and CDR2 is FQGTGA in the germline V gene. The variable domain in full, completed from reference TRBV7-3 and TRBJ2-2, reads GAGVSQTPSNKVTEKGKYVELRCDPISGHTALYWYRQSLGQGPEFLIYFQGTGAADDSGLPNDRFFAVRPEGSVSTLKIQRTERGDSAVYLCASSPTSGGWTGELSFGEGSRLTVL.